These 31 T cell receptor beta chains share one sample of origin, sequenced in a study of blood T cell repertoires in COVID-19. The data were produced by immunoSEQ multiplex PCR, yet TCRdb's version contains in-frame clones alone and is incomplete. The sample has more than 250,000 clones; around 87% are singletons. The sequenced sample consisted of PBMCs or T cells enriched from blood (not recorded which). The receptor source for this set is a woman aged 25 to 45 who had recovered from COVID-19.

The chain recombines TRBV5-6 with TRBJ2-2, with D perhaps TRBD2 (5 bases). Germline-derived CDR1 and CDR2 are SGHDT and YYEEEE. This CDR3 is built from 15 residues. Deletions cut 0 bases from V and 7 bases from J, with 13 bases between. CDR3 residues: CASSLVGAGGGELFF. The CDR3 DNA is TGTGCCAGCAGCTTGGTAGGCGCAGGAGGCGGGGAGCTGTTTTTT.

Regarding this clone: Other DNA variants within this sample encode the same CDR3. The chain joins TRBV7-9 to TRBJ2-7; D ambiguous. The CDR3 has 11 amino acids. Germline CDR1 SEHNR, CDR2 FQNEAQ (reference sequence). V was trimmed by 4 bases and J by 2 bases, leaving 3 bases between them. The CDR3 here is CASSSTYEQYF. The CDR3 DNA is TGTGCCAGCAGCTCCACCTACGAGCAGTACTTC.

The chain links TRBV6-2 or TRBV6-3 to TRBJ1-2; no firm D call. The germline CDR1 and CDR2 sequences are MNHEY and SVGEGT. V was pared by 0 bases and J by 1 base, with 6 bases between. The CDR3 totals 14 residues. The CDR3 here is CASSYSRFNYGYTF. In DNA form, the CDR3 reads TGTGCCAGCAGTTACTCTCGTTTTAACTATGGCTACACCTTC.

This chain joins TRBV30 and TRBJ1-2, with D uncertain. V was clipped by 0 bases and J by 11 bases, with 7 bases between them. Germline V CDR1 and CDR2: GTSNPN, SVGIG (reference sequence). This CDR3 has 10 amino acids. The CDR3 here is CAWSVSGYTF. The DNA for the CDR3 is TGTGCCTGGAGTGTATCCGGGTACACCTTC. Full variable domain (rest looked up from reference TRBV30 and TRBJ1-2): SQTIHQWPATLVQPVGSPLSLECTVEGTSNPNLYWYRQAAGRGLQLLFYSVGIGQISSEVPQNLSASRPQDRQFILSSKKLLLSDSGFYLCAWSVSGYTFGSGTRLTVV.

In its sample, this clone was seen once. V and J are TRBV19 and TRBJ2-2, with 7 bases identical to TRBD1. Germline CDR1 reads LNHDA; CDR2 reads SQIVND (reference sequence). This CDR3 is built from 14 residues. Germline trimming cut 3 bases from V and 5 bases from J; bases unmatched to any gene: 3. In DNA, the CDR3 is TGTGCCAGTAGTATGGGCAGGGGGACCGGGGAGCTGTTTTTT. Protein product: CASSMGRGTGELFF. The full variable domain, completed using reference TRBV19 and TRBJ2-2, is DGGITQSPKYLFRKEGQNVTLSCEQNLNHDAMYWYRQDPGQGLRLIYYSQIVNDFQKGDIAEGYSVSREKKESFPLTVTSAQKNPTAFYLCASSMGRGTGELFFGEGSRLTVL.

The genes are TRBV5-1 and TRBJ2-7; D gene uncertain. V was pared by 0 bases and J by 3 bases, with 7 bases between. Germline-derived CDR1 and CDR2 are SGHRS and YFSETQ. This CDR3 is built from 13 residues. The DNA for the CDR3 is TGCGCCAGCAGCTTGGTGGGCTACTACGAGCAGTACTTC. Protein product: CASSLVGYYEQYF.

This rearrangement joins TRBV7-9 to TRBJ2-3, with 8 bases lining up with TRBD2. CDR3 length: 19 residues. J gave up 0 bases and V 7 bases, and 18 bases lay outside the gene matches. Germline CDR1 is SEHNR and CDR2 is FQNEAQ (reference sequence). As DNA, the CDR3 is TGTGCCAGCACCCTGTACCGAATGACAGCGGGGGCTAGCACAGATACGCAGTATTTT. Residues: CASTLYRMTAGASTDTQYF.

This clone was seen only once. The genes are TRBV7-9 and TRBJ2-2; a possible D gene is TRBD1 (6 bases). Germline V gives CDR1 SEHNR, CDR2 FQNEAQ (reference sequence). CDR3 length equals 17 residues. Trimming took off 0 bases at V and 1 base at J, with 12 bases between the two ends. In DNA form, the CDR3 reads TGTGCCAGCAGCTTAGCCATTTCCAGGGGGAACACCGGGGAGCTGTTTTTT. Its protein product is CASSLAISRGNTGELFF.

The gene calls are TRBV25-1 and TRBJ2-7; 10 bases align to TRBD1. CDR1 and CDR2 (germline): MGHDK, SYGVNS. Trimming at V came to 8 bases and at J to 2 bases, leaving 15 bases not matched to a gene. The CDR3 length is 17 residues. Here the CDR3 reads CASVALRGTGATYEQYF. CDR3 DNA sequence: TGTGCCAGCGTAGCCCTCCGAGGGACAGGGGCTACCTACGAGCAGTACTTC.

The chain recombines TRBV29-1 with TRBJ1-2, with a tentative D call TRBD1 (6 bases). The CDR3 loop spans 13 amino acids. The germline V gene encodes CDR1 SQVTM and CDR2 ANQGSEA. The germline V and J ends were trimmed by 6 bases and 5 bases, with 16 bases remaining between them. The CDR3 DNA reads TGCAGCGTCGAGGACAGAGGGCCTTATGGCTACACCTTC. The encoded protein is CSVEDRGPYGYTF.

This rearrangement joins TRBV11-2 to TRBJ2-3, with TRBD2 matching over 13 bases. The CDR3 has 17 residues. Trimming at V came to 0 bases and at J to 2 bases, leaving 2 bases not matched to a gene. CDR1 is SGHAT, CDR2 FQNNGV, per germline. The chain's CDR3 is CASSLEGLAGFTDTQYF. CDR3 sequence (DNA): TGTGCCAGCAGCTTAGAGGGACTAGCGGGGTTCACAGATACGCAGTATTTT.

The V gene is TRBV2, the J gene TRBJ1-5; D ambiguous. Per germline, CDR1 SNHLY and CDR2 FYNNEI. Trimming stripped 7 bases from V and 7 bases from J, with 14 bases between. This CDR3 comprises 13 residues. CDR3 coding DNA: TGTGCCAGCACCGAAGGATCGGAGCAGCCCCAGCATTTT. Translated, it gives CASTEGSEQPQHF. Based on the CDR3 plus reference TRBV2 and TRBJ1-5, the full variable domain is EPEVTQTPSHQVTQMGQEVILRCVPISNHLYFYWYRQILGQKVEFLVSFYNNEISEKSEIFDDQFSVERPDGSNFTLKIRSTKLEDSAMYFCASTEGSEQPQHFGDGTRLSIL.

V is TRBV2 and J is TRBJ1-1; D is unresolved. The CDR3 is made up of 13 amino acids. V gave up 7 bases and J gave up 1 base, with 10 bases separating them. CDR1 is SNHLY and CDR2 is FYNNEI in the germline V gene. The CDR3 spells CASTGGPNTEAFF. The CDR3 nucleotides read TGTGCCAGCACCGGAGGGCCGAACACTGAAGCTTTCTTT.

The chain links TRBV21-1 to TRBJ1-6; the table names TRBD1, a call not compared with the DNA. TRBV21-1 is assigned pseudogene status. The CDR3 has 17 amino acids. The CDR3 region is CASPSGRTGHRESPLHF. CDR3 nucleotides: TGTGCCAGCCCCAGTGGGAGGACAGGGCATCGGGAGTCACCCCTCCACTTT.

The rearrangement uses TRBV11-2 and TRBJ1-2, with a tentative D call TRBD1 (5 bases). Trimming removed 3 bases at V and 4 bases at J, with 6 bases between. Germline CDR1 is SGHAT and CDR2 is FQNNGV. The CDR3 spans 12 residues. The CDR3 region has the DNA TGTGCCAGCAGCTTGACAGCCTATGGCTACACCTTC. Protein sequence: CASSLTAYGYTF.

This clone was counted only a few times. The chain carries TRBV12-5 and TRBJ2-2; TRBD1 matches 9 bases. Trimming at V came to 8 bases and at J to 5 bases, leaving 9 bases not matched to a gene. Looked up from germline, CDR1 is LGHNT and CDR2 is FRNRAP. The length of the CDR3 is 15 residues. The CDR3 sequence: CASKRGQGVTGELFF. CDR3 DNA: TGTGCTAGTAAGAGGGGACAGGGAGTGACCGGGGAGCTGTTTTTT.

This clone was recorded only once. This chain joins TRBV3-1 (or the pseudogene TRBV3-2) and TRBJ2-1, with a possible D match to TRBD1 (6 bases). Deletions cut 5 bases from V and 6 bases from J, with 11 bases between. Germline V CDR1 and CDR2: LGHDT, YNNKEL (reference sequence). The length of the CDR3 is 13 residues. CDR3 residues: CASSFIGGNEQFF. DNA for the CDR3: TGTGCCAGCAGCTTCATAGGGGGCAATGAGCAGTTCTTC.

The J gene is TRBJ2-3, the V gene TRBV5-6; 7 nucleotides match TRBD2. Looked up from germline, CDR1 is SGHDT and CDR2 is YYEEEE. This CDR3 contains 16 residues. Losses at the gene ends were 0 bases for V and 7 bases for J; bases not matched to a gene: 11. The CDR3 loop reads CASSLARLADWNTQYF. DNA of the CDR3: TGTGCCAGCAGCTTGGCTCGGCTAGCGGACTGGAATACGCAGTATTTT.

This clone appeared a single time. CDR3 region: CASSYGPLRRETQYF. The CDR3, as DNA: TGTGCCAGCAGTTACGGCCCCCTCCGTCGAGAGACCCAGTACTTC. The rearrangement uses TRBV6-5 and TRBJ2-5; D ambiguous. Deletions cut 2 bases from V and 4 bases from J, with 14 bases between. Per germline, CDR1 MNHEY and CDR2 SVGAGI. The CDR3 has 15 residues.

The chain carries TRBV6-5 and TRBJ1-1, with a tentative D call TRBD1 (5 bases). Trimming pared 5 bases from V and 5 bases from J, leaving 15 bases between. CDR1 is MNHEY and CDR2 is SVGAGI in the germline V gene. This CDR3 has 14 amino acids. The CDR3 DNA follows: TGTGCCAGCAGTCTTGACGGACGGGGGACTGAAGCTTTCTTT. Translation: CASSLDGRGTEAFF.

The gene calls are TRBV11-1 and TRBJ1-1, with 8 bases aligning to TRBD1. The length of the CDR3 is 14 residues. J lost 4 bases, V lost 4 bases, and 5 bases had no gene match. Germline loops: CDR1 SGHAT, CDR2 FQDESV (reference sequence). Here the CDR3 reads CASSSTGGVTEAFF. The CDR3 region has the DNA TGTGCCAGCAGCTCTACAGGGGGGGTCACTGAAGCTTTCTTT.

This clone has a handful of counts. V usage is TRBV5-1 and J usage is TRBJ1-2, with 7 bases identical to TRBD1. The CDR3 has 16 residues. The germline CDR1 and CDR2 sequences are SGHRS and YFSETQ. The V gene end was trimmed by 4 bases and the J gene end by 5 bases; junction bases not matched to a gene: 14. CDR3 protein: CASSARQGSGIYGYTF. In DNA, the CDR3 is TGCGCCAGCAGCGCGAGACAGGGTTCGGGAATATATGGCTACACCTTC.

The V and J genes are TRBV6-5 and TRBJ1-2; perhaps TRBD1 as D (5 bases). The CDR3 contains 15 residues. Trimming left V 6 bases short and J 4 bases short, with 18 bases between. Germline lookup yields CDR1 MNHEY and CDR2 SVGAGI. In nucleotides, the CDR3 is TGTGCCAGCAGGCGGAGACAGAAAAGCTCCTATGGCTACACCTTC. Its protein is CASRRRQKSSYGYTF.

The V call is TRBV7-6, the J call TRBJ1-3, with D perhaps TRBD1 (5 bases). Trimming took 5 bases from V and 0 from J, leaving 11 bases between them. The germline gives CDR1 SGHVS, CDR2 FNYEAQ. The CDR3 covers 15 residues. The CDR3 here is CASSRYQGSGNTIYF. CDR3 sequence (DNA): TGTGCCAGCAGCCGCTACCAGGGCTCTGGAAACACCATATATTTT.

The chain employs TRBV5-1 and TRBJ1-1; weak D call: TRBD1 (6 bases). Trimming took off 3 bases at V and 2 bases at J, with 11 bases between the two ends. Germline V gene data show CDR1 as SGHRS and CDR2 as YFSETQ. The CDR3 extends over 14 amino acids. The CDR3 nucleotides are TGCGCCAGCAGCTCGACAGGTCCTAACACTGAAGCTTTCTTT. Translating gives CASSSTGPNTEAFF.

V gene TRBV2 combines with J gene TRBJ1-1; D ambiguous. V was pared by 6 bases and J by 4 bases, with 12 bases between. Germline CDR1 SNHLY, CDR2 FYNNEI. CDR3 length: 13 amino acids. The CDR3 reads CASRVRVVTEAFF. CDR3 sequence (DNA): TGTGCCAGCAGGGTCCGGGTGGTCACTGAAGCTTTCTTT.

The gene calls are TRBV27 and TRBJ2-1; TRBD1 aligns across 9 bases. V was clipped by 5 bases and J by 4 bases; unmatched bases: 9. The CDR3 totals 16 residues. Germline V CDR1 and CDR2: MNHEY, SMNVEV (reference sequence). CDR3 loop: CASSPTGQGLYNEQFF. In DNA form, the CDR3 reads TGTGCCAGCAGTCCCACGGGACAGGGCTTGTACAATGAGCAGTTCTTC.

The chain joins TRBV3-1 (or the pseudogene TRBV3-2) to TRBJ1-1; 8 bases line up with TRBD1. Per germline, CDR1 LGHDT and CDR2 YNNKEL (reference sequence). The CDR3 loop spans 15 amino acids. J lost 1 base, V lost 4 bases, and 5 bases had no gene match. CDR3 loop: CASSPRDRKNTEAFF. CDR3 nucleotides: TGTGCCAGCAGCCCCCGGGACAGGAAGAACACTGAAGCTTTCTTT.

V gene TRBV25-1 combines with J gene TRBJ1-1, with unresolved D. The CDR3 has 15 residues. Between the trimmed V and J ends, which lost 2 bases and 5 bases, there was a span of 15 bases. From germline, CDR1 is MGHDK and CDR2 SYGVNS. The CDR3 protein is CASSESDGGRTEAFF. CDR3 nucleotide sequence: TGTGCCAGCAGTGAAAGTGACGGAGGTCGGACTGAAGCTTTCTTT. Filled out from reference TRBV25-1 and TRBJ1-1, the complete variable domain reads EADIYQTPRYLVIGTGKKITLECSQTMGHDKMYWYQQDPGMELHLIHYSYGVNSTEKGDLSSESTVSRIRTEHFPLTLESARPSHTSQYLCASSESDGGRTEAFFGQGTRLTVV.

The CDR3 bases are TGTGCCAGCAGCTTTTGGGGGGGGGTCCAAGAGACCCAGTACTTC. Translating it yields CASSFWGGVQETQYF. The chain combines TRBV7-6 with TRBJ2-5; the match to TRBD2 covers 7 bases. V was pared by 3 bases and J by 1 base, with 5 bases of the junction left unmatched. Germline CDR1 and CDR2: SGHVS and FNYEAQ. This CDR3 spans 15 amino acids.

The chain employs TRBV18 and TRBJ1-6, with D tentatively TRBD1 (6 bases). Trimming left V 3 bases short and J 10 bases short, with 19 bases between. Germline CDR1 reads KGHSH; CDR2 reads LQKENI. The CDR3 extends over 16 amino acids. CDR3 nucleotides: TGTGCCAGCTCACCTGTGGGGACACCACTAACCTCACCCCTCCACTTT. Protein product: CASSPVGTPLTSPLHF.